This paragraph covers one TCR beta chain sequence. This sample is drawn from a study of T cell changes during pregnancy in multiple sclerosis. The germline CDR1 and CDR2 sequences are SEHNR and FQNEAQ (reference sequence). The V gene end was trimmed by 7 bases and the J gene end by 2 bases; junction bases not matched to a gene: 13. This CDR3 has 16 amino acids. Measured with immunoSEQ multiplex PCR; TCRdb has only the in-frame clones, and not every one. The table includes almost 35,000 clones, approximately 91% detected once. The clonotype comes from a female donor in good health, enrolled as a control in a pregnancy study. Specimen: peripheral blood, collected in the second trimester of pregnancy. The V call is TRBV7-9, the J call TRBJ1-1, with 7 bases matching TRBD1. CDR3 in DNA: TGTGCCAGCACCCATATCCCGGGACAGATCAACACTGAAGCTTTCTTT. The encoded protein is CASTHIPGQINTEAFF. The variable domain in full, with the rest retrieved from reference TRBV7-9 and TRBJ1-1, is DTGVSQNPRHKITKRGQNVTFRCDPISEHNRLYWYRQTLGQGPEFLTYFQNEAQLEKSRLLSDRFSAERPKGSFSTLEIQRTEQGDSAMYLCASTHIPGQINTEAFFGQGTRLTVV.